This is a list of T cell receptor beta chains from one sample in a study of cytomegalovirus exposure and HLA in healthy donors. Profiling relied on immunoSEQ multiplex PCR, and the TCRdb table lists in-frame clones only, not all of them. The sample includes about 200,000 clones, about 70% of them seen just once. Material for sequencing was PBMCs. The origin of the receptors is a man between 35 and 55 years old in good health and CMV-seropositive. The CDR3 runs from the conserved cysteine through the conserved F or W. The order of the fields is V gene, D gene, J gene, clone size, CDR3 protein, CDR3 DNA. A D gene is named only where the DNA matches it firmly. Size tells how often a clone was seen (once, few, many) or the class of an expanded clone, and some rows leave it out.

V gene: TRBV7-3; D gene: TRBD2; J gene: TRBJ2-3; clone size: .; CDR3 protein: CASAHSGGAYTQYF; CDR3 DNA: TGTGCCAGCGCACATAGCGGGGGGGCTTATACGCAGTATTTT
V gene: TRBV5-1; D gene: .; J gene: TRBJ1-3; clone size: few; CDR3 protein: CASSRTGGLGNTIYF; CDR3 DNA: TGCGCCAGCAGCCGAACGGGGGGCCTTGGAAACACCATATATTTT
V gene: TRBV7-9; D gene: .; J gene: TRBJ2-5; clone size: .; CDR3 protein: CASSLPRGGQETQYF; CDR3 DNA: TGTGCCAGCAGCTTACCGAGGGGAGGACAAGAGACCCAGTACTTC
V gene: TRBV25-1; D gene: TRBD2; J gene: TRBJ2-2; clone size: .; CDR3 protein: CAVHSGGQDTGELFF; CDR3 DNA: TGTGCCGTCCATAGCGGGGGGCAAGACACCGGGGAGCTGTTTTTT
V gene: TRBV6-5; D gene: TRBD1; J gene: TRBJ1-2; clone size: few; CDR3 protein: CASSYRSQGAWGYTF; CDR3 DNA: TGTGCCAGCAGTTACCGATCCCAGGGGGCGTGGGGCTACACCTTC
V gene: TRBV19; D gene: TRBD1; J gene: TRBJ2-1; clone size: .; CDR3 protein: CASSAATGKNEQFF; CDR3 DNA: TGTGCCAGTAGTGCCGCGACAGGGAAGAATGAGCAGTTCTTC
V gene: TRBV5-1; D gene: .; J gene: TRBJ1-1; clone size: few; CDR3 protein: CASSLPGLGTEAFF; CDR3 DNA: TGCGCCAGCAGCCTCCCGGGTTTAGGAACTGAAGCTTTCTTT
V gene: TRBV6-1; D gene: .; J gene: TRBJ2-6; clone size: few; CDR3 protein: CASSDEISGANVLTF; CDR3 DNA: TGTGCCAGCAGTGATGAGATCTCTGGGGCCAACGTCCTGACTTTC
V gene: TRBV7-7; D gene: .; J gene: TRBJ2-1; clone size: .; CDR3 protein: CASSQDRDNEQFF; CDR3 DNA: TGTGCCAGCAGCCAGGACAGAGACAATGAGCAGTTCTTC
V gene: TRBV9; D gene: TRBD1; J gene: TRBJ2-7; clone size: once; CDR3 protein: CASSADRATSSYEQYF; CDR3 DNA: TGTGCCAGCAGCGCGGACAGGGCCACTAGCTCCTACGAGCAGTACTTC
V gene: TRBV5-4; D gene: TRBD2; J gene: TRBJ2-3; clone size: .; CDR3 protein: CASSLRSRGGTDTQYF; CDR3 DNA: TGTGCCAGCAGCTTGCGTTCGCGGGGGGGCACAGATACGCAGTATTTT
V gene: TRBV19; D gene: TRBD2; J gene: TRBJ2-3; clone size: .; CDR3 protein: CASSAGTSGGTDTQYF; CDR3 DNA: TGTGCCAGTAGTGCAGGGACTAGCGGGGGCACAGATACGCAGTATTTT
V gene: TRBV5-1; D gene: TRBD1; J gene: TRBJ2-7; clone size: .; CDR3 protein: CASSPPGQGIYEQYF; CDR3 DNA: TGCGCCAGCAGTCCTCCGGGACAGGGGATTTACGAGCAGTACTTC
V gene: TRBV6-6; D gene: TRBD1; J gene: TRBJ2-7; clone size: .; CDR3 protein: CASSYSPRDRIYF; CDR3 DNA: TGTGCCAGCAGTTACTCCCCACGGGACAGGATCTACTTC
V gene: TRBV28; D gene: .; J gene: TRBJ1-5; clone size: .; CDR3 protein: CASRGGYQPQHF; CDR3 DNA: TGTGCCAGCAGGGGGGGGTATCAGCCCCAGCATTTT
V gene: TRBV2; D gene: .; J gene: TRBJ1-5; clone size: .; CDR3 protein: CASSVIAGGYGNQPQHF; CDR3 DNA: TGTGCCAGCAGTGTTATAGCTGGAGGGTATGGCAATCAGCCCCAGCATTTT
V gene: TRBV4-3; D gene: .; J gene: TRBJ2-1; clone size: .; CDR3 protein: CASSQAGTGDYNEQFF; CDR3 DNA: TGCGCCAGCAGCCAAGCAGGAACGGGGGACTACAATGAGCAGTTCTTC
V gene: TRBV7-8; D gene: TRBD2; J gene: TRBJ2-1; clone size: once; CDR3 protein: CASSPRKAGDHNEQFF; CDR3 DNA: TGTGCCAGCAGTCCTAGAAAAGCGGGGGACCATAATGAGCAGTTCTTC
V gene: TRBV19; D gene: TRBD1; J gene: TRBJ1-5; clone size: .; CDR3 protein: CASRRQGYSNQPQHF; CDR3 DNA: TGTGCCAGTAGAAGACAGGGGTATAGCAATCAGCCCCAGCATTTT
V gene: TRBV15; D gene: .; J gene: TRBJ2-7; clone size: .; CDR3 protein: CATSRGNWGAYEQYF; CDR3 DNA: TGTGCCACCAGCAGAGGGAACTGGGGAGCCTACGAGCAGTACTTC
V gene: TRBV6-1; D gene: .; J gene: TRBJ2-6; clone size: once; CDR3 protein: CASSGGGSGANVLTF; CDR3 DNA: TGTGCCAGCAGTGGAGGGGGCTCTGGGGCCAACGTCCTGACTTTC
V gene: TRBV5-6; D gene: .; J gene: TRBJ1-1; clone size: few; CDR3 protein: CASSGVGGNINTEAFF; CDR3 DNA: TGTGCCAGCAGCGGGGTGGGGGGTAACATCAACACTGAAGCTTTCTTT
V gene: TRBV5-6; D gene: .; J gene: TRBJ2-1; clone size: few; CDR3 protein: CASRRGNNEQFF; CDR3 DNA: TGTGCCAGCCGTCGGGGGAACAATGAGCAGTTCTTC
V gene: TRBV7-9; D gene: TRBD1; J gene: TRBJ1-6; clone size: .; CDR3 protein: CASSSPGGNNSPLHF; CDR3 DNA: TGTGCCAGCAGCTCCCCAGGGGGCAATAATTCACCCCTCCACTTT
V gene: TRBV7-2; D gene: .; J gene: TRBJ2-5; clone size: .; CDR3 protein: CASSLQGRQYF; CDR3 DNA: TGTGCCAGCAGTTTACAGGGAAGACAGTACTTC
V gene: TRBV19; D gene: TRBD1; J gene: TRBJ1-4; clone size: .; CDR3 protein: CASRTGKGEKLFF; CDR3 DNA: TGTGCCAGTAGGACAGGGAAAGGGGAAAAACTGTTTTTT
V gene: TRBV7-3; D gene: .; J gene: TRBJ2-2; clone size: few; CDR3 protein: CASSPKTGTGELFF; CDR3 DNA: TGTGCCAGCAGCCCCAAAACAGGGACCGGGGAGCTGTTTTTT
V gene: TRBV4-2; D gene: TRBD2; J gene: TRBJ2-5; clone size: .; CDR3 protein: CASSQGLAGGLSGQETQYF; CDR3 DNA: TGTGCCAGCAGCCAAGGACTAGCGGGGGGGCTTTCGGGTCAAGAGACCCAGTACTTC
V gene: TRBV9; D gene: .; J gene: TRBJ2-4; clone size: once; CDR3 protein: CASSLSGLRGDIQYF; CDR3 DNA: TGTGCCAGCAGCCTTTCCGGCCTCCGGGGAGACATTCAGTACTTC
V gene: TRBV18; D gene: TRBD2; J gene: TRBJ2-3; clone size: .; CDR3 protein: CASSPPSGGWSGTDTQYF; CDR3 DNA: TGTGCCAGCTCACCACCTAGCGGGGGGTGGTCCGGCACAGATACGCAGTATTTT
V gene: TRBV5-1; D gene: .; J gene: TRBJ1-2; clone size: .; CDR3 protein: CASSFEGYGYTF; CDR3 DNA: TGCGCCAGCAGCTTCGAGGGCTATGGCTACACCTTC
V gene: TRBV9; D gene: .; J gene: TRBJ2-3; clone size: few; CDR3 protein: CASSTSGLQYF; CDR3 DNA: TGTGCCAGCAGCACCTCGGGACTGCAGTATTTT
V gene: TRBV7-9; D gene: .; J gene: TRBJ2-7; clone size: .; CDR3 protein: CSSSPGYEQYF; CDR3 DNA: TGTTCCAGCAGCCCAGGCTACGAGCAGTACTTC
V gene: TRBV4-1; D gene: TRBD1; J gene: TRBJ2-7; clone size: .; CDR3 protein: CASSQDVTGVSYEQYF; CDR3 DNA: TGCGCCAGCAGCCAGGATGTGACAGGGGTCTCCTACGAGCAGTACTTC
V gene: TRBV2; D gene: .; J gene: TRBJ2-5; clone size: few; CDR3 protein: CASSESPTLGGTQYF; CDR3 DNA: TGTGCCAGCAGTGAAAGCCCAACCTTAGGGGGGACCCAGTACTTC
V gene: TRBV9; D gene: TRBD1; J gene: TRBJ1-4; clone size: once; CDR3 protein: CASSVATGGIGEKLFF; CDR3 DNA: TGTGCCAGCAGCGTAGCTACAGGGGGGATAGGTGAAAAACTGTTTTTT
V gene: TRBV4-1; D gene: .; J gene: TRBJ1-4; clone size: .; CDR3 protein: CASSPREGFNEKLFF; CDR3 DNA: TGCGCCAGCAGTCCCCGGGAGGGCTTCAATGAAAAACTGTTTTTT
V gene: TRBV5-1; D gene: TRBD2; J gene: TRBJ2-2; clone size: .; CDR3 protein: CASARTSGGTGELFF; CDR3 DNA: TGCGCCAGCGCTAGGACTAGCGGGGGAACCGGGGAGCTGTTTTTT
V gene: TRBV5-5; D gene: TRBD1; J gene: TRBJ1-1; clone size: .; CDR3 protein: CASSYRDSMFRGHNTEAFF; CDR3 DNA: TGTGCCAGCAGCTACCGGGACAGTATGTTTAGGGGCCACAACACTGAAGCTTTCTTT
V gene: TRBV4-3; D gene: TRBD2; J gene: TRBJ2-3; clone size: .; CDR3 protein: CASSQAGLDTDTQYF; CDR3 DNA: TGCGCCAGCAGCCAAGCGGGACTAGACACAGATACGCAGTATTTT
V gene: TRBV5-6; D gene: TRBD2; J gene: TRBJ2-5; clone size: .; CDR3 protein: CASSSLAGALITTETQYF; CDR3 DNA: TGTGCCAGCAGCTCACTAGCGGGGGCCCTCATCACTACGGAGACCCAGTACTTC
V gene: TRBV10-3; D gene: .; J gene: TRBJ1-2; clone size: .; CDR3 protein: CATTNEQGAYGYTF; CDR3 DNA: TGTGCCACGACCAACGAACAGGGTGCCTATGGCTACACCTTC
V gene: TRBV4-2; D gene: .; J gene: TRBJ1-1; clone size: .; CDR3 protein: CASSQDLGLLNTEAFF; CDR3 DNA: TGTGCCAGCAGCCAAGATTTGGGACTCCTGAACACTGAAGCTTTCTTT
V gene: TRBV6-5; D gene: TRBD1; J gene: TRBJ1-1; clone size: .; CDR3 protein: CASTGQLGTEAFF; CDR3 DNA: TGTGCCAGTACGGGACAGTTGGGCACTGAAGCTTTCTTT
V gene: TRBV15; D gene: .; J gene: TRBJ2-5; clone size: .; CDR3 protein: CATSPRAGGTETQYF; CDR3 DNA: TGTGCCACCAGCCCCCGGGCAGGGGGGACGGAGACCCAGTACTTC
V gene: TRBV19; D gene: .; J gene: TRBJ2-5; clone size: .; CDR3 protein: CASPTESYQETQYF; CDR3 DNA: TGTGCCAGTCCGACAGAATCGTACCAAGAGACCCAGTACTTC
V gene: TRBV4-1; D gene: TRBD1; J gene: TRBJ2-3; clone size: few; CDR3 protein: CASSQVQGFTDTQYF; CDR3 DNA: TGCGCCAGCAGCCAAGTACAGGGGTTCACAGATACGCAGTATTTT
V gene: TRBV5-1; D gene: .; J gene: TRBJ2-2; clone size: once; CDR3 protein: CASSLDRAGELFF; CDR3 DNA: TGCGCCAGCAGCTTGGACAGGGCCGGGGAGCTGTTTTTT